This is a list of T cell receptor beta chains from one sample in a study of cytomegalovirus exposure and HLA in healthy donors. Assay used: immunoSEQ multiplex PCR; TCRdb lists only in-frame clones, some missing. The table lists some 90,000 clones, roughly 79% of them singletons. Sequenced sample: PBMCs. These receptors came from a man under 40 in good health and CMV-seronegative. Both conserved end residues are part of each CDR3. Each record gives: CDR3 protein, CDR3 DNA, clone size, J gene, D gene, V gene, CDR3 length. D genes are given only for firm matches. The size field is filled for only some rows; it gives once, few, many or a size class.

CASGWGAGANVLTF TGTGCTAGTGGTTGGGGAGCTGGGGCCAACGTCCTGACTTTC NA TRBJ2-6 NA TRBV12-5 14
CASSGGAGNYGYTF TGTGCCAGCAGCGGAGGGGCGGGTAACTATGGCTACACCTTC NA TRBJ1-2 NA TRBV7-9 14
CASSGRAREKLFF TGTGCCAGTAGCGGCAGGGCGAGGGAAAAACTGTTTTTT NA TRBJ1-4 NA TRBV19 13
CASSLSRSGANYGYTF TGTGCCAGCAGCTTAAGTAGATCGGGGGCTAACTATGGCTACACCTTC NA TRBJ1-2 NA TRBV7-9 16
CASSRDTLNQPQHF TGTGCCAGTAGTAGGGACACTCTCAATCAGCCCCAGCATTTT NA TRBJ1-5 NA TRBV19 14
CASSETGSQPQHF TGTGCCAGCAGCGAAACAGGGTCCCAGCCCCAGCATTTT NA TRBJ1-5 NA TRBV9 13
CASSGLGRGLVTEAFF TGCGCCAGCAGTGGGTTGGGGCGTGGGCTCGTTACTGAAGCTTTCTTT NA TRBJ1-1 NA TRBV10-1 16
CASSYGGEGSYGYTF TGTGCTAGCAGTTATGGGGGGGAGGGGAGCTATGGCTACACCTTC NA TRBJ1-2 NA TRBV6-5 15
CAALRQGGSGNTIYF TGTGCCGCCTTAAGACAGGGAGGATCTGGAAACACCATATATTTT NA TRBJ1-3 TRBD1 TRBV18 15
CASSANTGYSPLHF TGTGCCAGCAGCGCCAACACAGGGTATTCACCCCTCCACTTT few TRBJ1-6 NA TRBV9 14
CASSGSGTGGEAYGYTF TGTGCCAGCAGCGGTTCCGGGACAGGCGGTGAGGCCTATGGCTACACCTTC NA TRBJ1-2 TRBD1 TRBV5-6 17
CASGRQRPTDTQYF TGCGCCAGCGGACGACAGAGACCGACAGATACGCAGTATTTT NA TRBJ2-3 NA TRBV5-1 14
CASSPRTGYTDTQYF TGTGCCAGTAGCCCAAGGACAGGCTACACAGATACGCAGTATTTT NA TRBJ2-3 TRBD1 TRBV19 15
CASSSLSVAPGTEAFF TGTGCCAGCAGTTCCTTGTCGGTGGCTCCGGGAACTGAAGCTTTCTTT NA TRBJ1-1 NA TRBV27 16
CASSDWTAGQETQYF TGTGCCAGTTCCGATTGGACAGCCGGGCAAGAGACCCAGTACTTC NA TRBJ2-5 NA TRBV19 15
CASSFVGLNTGELFF TGTGCCAGCAGCTTCGTGGGGCTGAACACCGGGGAGCTGTTTTTT NA TRBJ2-2 NA TRBV11-3 15
CASSLTSGGAPDTQYF TGCGCCAGCAGCTTGACTAGCGGGGGGGCCCCGGATACGCAGTATTTT NA TRBJ2-3 TRBD2 TRBV5-1 16
CASSIGSSQGPSSGANVLTF TGTGCCAGTAGTATAGGAAGTTCACAGGGCCCGAGCTCTGGGGCCAACGTCCTGACTTTC NA TRBJ2-6 NA TRBV19 20
CASKTTKLVAVYNEQFF TGTGCCAGCAAAACCACTAAACTTGTGGCAGTCTACAATGAGCAGTTCTTC NA TRBJ2-1 NA TRBV6-4 17
CASSPSSYNEQFF TGCGCCAGCAGCCCGAGCTCCTACAATGAGCAGTTCTTC NA TRBJ2-1 NA TRBV5-1 13
CASSLSVNTEAFF TGTGCCAGCAGCTTATCAGTGAACACTGAAGCTTTCTTT NA TRBJ1-1 NA TRBV7-3 13
CASSVNPKDRRQEDNEQFF TGTGCCAGCAGCGTAAATCCCAAAGATCGTAGACAGGAGGACAATGAGCAGTTCTTC NA TRBJ2-1 NA TRBV9 19
CASGDRGRVEKLFF TGTGCCAGCGGGGACAGGGGGCGCGTAGAAAAACTGTTTTTT few TRBJ1-4 TRBD1 TRBV6-1 14
CASSKTSTGPPGKLFF TGTGCCAGCAGCAAGACATCCACAGGACCGCCGGGAAAACTGTTTTTT few TRBJ1-4 NA TRBV25-1 16
CASSEVGGYRHKDTQYF TGTGCCAGCAGTGAGGTTGGAGGCTACCGACACAAGGATACGCAGTATTTT NA TRBJ2-3 NA TRBV25-1 17
CASSLSGARETQYF TGTGCCAGCAGTTTATCGGGGGCCCGAGAGACCCAGTACTTC NA TRBJ2-5 NA TRBV27 14
CASSFWGGTEAFF TGCGCCAGCAGCTTTTGGGGAGGCACTGAAGCTTTCTTT few TRBJ1-1 NA TRBV5-1 13
CASSSKNEAFF TGTGCCAGCAGCTCAAAAAATGAAGCTTTCTTT NA TRBJ1-1 NA TRBV7-9 11
CASSKAQAGETQYF TGTGCCAGCAGTAAAGCCCAGGCGGGGGAGACCCAGTACTTC once TRBJ2-5 NA TRBV27 14
CASSLGGRGGGTEAFF TGTGCCAGCAGCTTGGGGGGGAGGGGCGGTGGCACTGAAGCTTTCTTT once TRBJ1-1 NA TRBV5-4 16
CASSEGKQGSQYF TGCGCCAGCAGTGAGGGGAAACAGGGTTCACAGTATTTT few TRBJ2-3 NA TRBV10-1 13
CASSVYSNQPQHF TGTGCCAGCAGTGTCTATAGCAATCAGCCCCAGCATTTT NA TRBJ1-5 NA TRBV2 13
CASSLGAGGTTEAFF TGTGCCAGCAGCTTAGGTGCAGGGGGAACTACTGAAGCTTTCTTT NA TRBJ1-1 TRBD1 TRBV7-9 15
CASSAQQGANYEQYF TGCGCCAGCAGCGCACAACAGGGGGCTAACTACGAGCAGTACTTC few TRBJ2-7 TRBD1 TRBV4-1 15
CASSLSNEQFF TGTGCCAGCAGTCTAAGCAATGAGCAGTTCTTC NA TRBJ2-1 NA TRBV6-6 11
CASIGITGVVPEAFF TGTGCCAGTATAGGGATCACAGGGGTGGTCCCTGAAGCTTTCTTT NA TRBJ1-1 TRBD1 TRBV19 15
CAISRGPPNYGYTF TGTGCCATCAGCCGGGGTCCGCCTAACTATGGCTACACCTTC NA TRBJ1-2 NA TRBV10-3 14
CASKTGESNQPQHF TGTGCCAGTAAGACAGGAGAAAGCAATCAGCCCCAGCATTTT NA TRBJ1-5 NA TRBV19 14
CASSLEGLAAGDTQYF TGTGCCAGCAGCTTAGAGGGGTTGGCAGCAGGAGATACGCAGTATTTT once TRBJ2-3 NA TRBV7-9 16
CASSLSGGASYNEQFF TGTGCCAGCAGCCTTAGCGGGGGGGCGTCCTACAATGAGCAGTTCTTC NA TRBJ2-1 TRBD2 TRBV11-3 16
CASSPPGGNTEAFF TGTGCCAGCAGCCCCCCCGGGGGGAACACTGAAGCTTTCTTT few TRBJ1-1 NA TRBV14 14
CASRPDSNYGYTF TGTGCCAGTAGACCGGACAGCAACTATGGCTACACCTTC few TRBJ1-2 NA TRBV19 13
CASSGGHDNSPLHF TGTGCCAGCAGTGGGGGACATGATAATTCACCCCTCCACTTT few TRBJ1-6 NA TRBV2 14
CASRSPGLGQSTDTQYF TGTGCCAGCAGGTCGCCTGGGCTGGGACAGAGCACAGATACGCAGTATTTT NA TRBJ2-3 TRBD1 TRBV27 17
CASSLTVSGNTIYF TGCGCCAGCAGCTTGACAGTCTCTGGAAACACCATATATTTT NA TRBJ1-3 NA TRBV5-1 14
CASTSSGGAGETQYF TGTGCCAGTACCTCCTCAGGGGGCGCGGGAGAGACCCAGTACTTC NA TRBJ2-5 TRBD1 TRBV9 15